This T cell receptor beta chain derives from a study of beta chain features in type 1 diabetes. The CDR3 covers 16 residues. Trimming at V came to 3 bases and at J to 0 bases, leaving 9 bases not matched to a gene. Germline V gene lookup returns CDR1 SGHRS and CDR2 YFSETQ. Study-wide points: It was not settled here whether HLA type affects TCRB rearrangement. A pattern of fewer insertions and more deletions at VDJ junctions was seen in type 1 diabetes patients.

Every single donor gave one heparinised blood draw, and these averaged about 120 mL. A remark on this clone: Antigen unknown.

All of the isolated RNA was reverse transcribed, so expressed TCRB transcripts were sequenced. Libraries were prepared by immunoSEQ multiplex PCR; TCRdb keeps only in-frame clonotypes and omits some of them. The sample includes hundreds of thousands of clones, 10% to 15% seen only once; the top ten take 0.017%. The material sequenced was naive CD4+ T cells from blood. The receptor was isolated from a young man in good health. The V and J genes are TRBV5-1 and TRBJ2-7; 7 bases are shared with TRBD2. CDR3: CASSSLTREVSYEQYF. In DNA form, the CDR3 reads TGCGCCAGCAGCTCGCTAACCCGGGAGGTCTCCTACGAGCAGTACTTC.